This is a list of T cell receptor beta chains from one sample in a study of OX40 agonist ivuxolimab in advanced cancers. Sequencing used immunoSEQ multiplex PCR; TCRdb keeps in-frame clones, though not all of them. Among around 18,000 clones listed, roughly 72% were seen once. The sequencing here drew on CD4+ or CD8+ T cells sorted from blood, taken in a trial of the OX40 agonist ivuxolimab. The origin of the receptors is an adult with an advanced solid tumor such as melanoma, head and neck, liver or kidney cancer. Both conserved end residues are part of each CDR3. The D gene is left open where the match is weak. Clone sizes are given selectively: once, few, many, or a class where the clone is expanded.

D gene	V gene	clone size	J gene	CDR3 protein	CDR3 DNA
TRBD2	TRBV5-1	NA	TRBJ2-3	CASSLAGGPIDTQYF	TGCGCCAGCAGCTTAGCGGGGGGGCCGATAGATACGCAGTATTTT
TRBD1	TRBV6-5	NA	TRBJ2-5	CASFPGQKETQYF	TGTGCCAGTTTTCCGGGACAGAAAGAGACCCAGTACTTC
NA	TRBV7-6	NA	TRBJ2-3	CASSWIATSTDTQYF	TGTGCCAGCAGTTGGATAGCGACGTCCACAGATACGCAGTATTTT
TRBD2	TRBV14	NA	TRBJ2-2	CASSQVDGAGRTGELFF	TGTGCCAGCAGCCAAGTCGACGGAGCGGGGAGGACCGGGGAGCTGTTTTTT
NA	TRBV9	NA	TRBJ2-7	CASSPTGHSYEQYF	TGTGCCAGCAGCCCCACGGGACACTCCTACGAGCAGTACTTC
TRBD2	TRBV9	NA	TRBJ2-1	CASSGGGLADYNEQFF	TGTGCCAGCAGCGGTGGGGGACTAGCGGATTACAATGAGCAGTTCTTC
TRBD2	TRBV10-3	NA	TRBJ2-1	CAIREAGGSYNEQFF	TGTGCCATCCGAGAAGCGGGGGGCTCCTACAATGAGCAGTTCTTC
NA	TRBV7-9	NA	TRBJ1-1	CASSREGGENTEAFF	TGTGCCAGCAGCCGGGAGGGGGGCGAGAACACTGAAGCTTTCTTT
NA	TRBV5-1	NA	TRBJ1-4	CASSVGGITNEKLFF	TGCGCCAGCAGCGTGGGGGGCATCACTAATGAAAAACTGTTTTTT
NA	TRBV5-6	NA	TRBJ1-1	CASSFGNTEAFF	TGTGCCAGCAGCTTTGGGAACACTGAAGCTTTCTTT
NA	TRBV5-6	NA	TRBJ1-6	CASSPERVYNSPLHF	TGTGCCAGCAGCCCCGAGAGGGTATACAATTCACCCCTCCACTTT
TRBD1	TRBV9	NA	TRBJ1-2	CASSPKTGEGIGGYTF	TGTGCCAGCAGCCCTAAGACAGGGGAGGGGATCGGTGGCTACACCTTC
TRBD2	TRBV4-3	NA	TRBJ2-1	CASSQDGLAGGRGIF	TGCGCCAGCAGCCAAGATGGGCTAGCGGGGGGCCGGGGAATCTTC
TRBD2	TRBV27	few	TRBJ2-1	CASMISGGGYNEQFF	TGTGCCAGCATGATTAGCGGGGGAGGTTACAATGAGCAGTTCTTC
TRBD1	TRBV7-2	once	TRBJ1-3	CASSLWTGALGNTIYF	TGTGCCAGCAGCTTGTGGACAGGGGCGTTGGGAAACACCATATATTTT
NA	TRBV19	NA	TRBJ1-1	CASSPAYTEAFF	TGTGCCAGTAGTCCGGCCTACACTGAAGCTTTCTTT
NA	TRBV29-1	NA	TRBJ2-5	CSVEGDVLETQYF	TGCAGCGTTGAAGGGGACGTGCTGGAGACCCAGTACTTC
NA	TRBV7-9	NA	TRBJ2-7	CASSFKGPSYEQYF	TGTGCCAGCAGCTTTAAGGGGCCCTCCTACGAGCAGTACTTC
NA	TRBV19	NA	TRBJ1-5	CASSMEAAPNQPQHF	TGTGCCAGTAGTATGGAAGCAGCCCCGAATCAGCCCCAGCATTTT